A single sample gave rise to the 29 T cell receptor beta chains below, sequenced in a study of T cells in Graves' hyperthyroidism and ophthalmopathy (dated by TCRdb to between 2017 and 2020). The method behind the library was multiplex PCR. Instrument used: Illumina HiSeq 2000. The TCR beta CDR3 regions were amplified from the RNA transcripts. The first round of RT-PCR for the TCR CDR3 was performed with the HTBI primer set and the Qiagen OneStep RT-PCR kit. TCRdb's own reprocessing of the public reads used fastp at Q25 and MiXCR and kept productive beta chains. Every distinct CDR3 protein forms one entry, paired with its most common genes and DNA. This sample comprises roughly 280,000 distinct CDR3 sequences, about 18% of them detected only once. In total, the top ten clones hold about 51% of the sample. The specimen was blood. These receptors originate from a woman aged 55-69 years with Graves' ophthalmopathy.

The chain joins TRBV4-2 to TRBJ1-1; perhaps TRBD1 as D (5 bases). CDR1 and CDR2 (germline): LGHNA, YNFKEQ. Trimming stripped 4 bases from V and 4 bases from J, with 13 bases between. CDR3 length: 14 residues. DNA of the CDR3: TGTGCCAGCAGCCCCGGGGGGACGGGCACTGAAGCTTTCTTT. Its translation: CASSPGGTGTEAFF.

This clonotype has a count of ten or more. This chain uses TRBV20-1 with TRBJ1-5; D is possibly TRBD1 (5 bases). The CDR3 loop spans 13 amino acids. CDR1 and CDR2 (germline): DFQATT, SNEGSKA (reference sequence). V lost 3 bases and J lost 1, with 7 bases in between. The DNA for the CDR3 is TGCAGTGCTAGCCCAGGGAGCAATCAGCCCCAGCATTTT. Translation: CSASPGSNQPQHF.

This chain links TRBV5-4 with TRBJ2-7; the match to TRBD1 covers 8 bases. This CDR3 is 15 amino acids long. Germline CDR1 SGHNT, CDR2 YYREEE (reference sequence). With V trimmed by 4 bases and J by 3 bases, 9 bases remained unmatched. CDR3 sequence reads: CASSPVDRVRYEQYF. CDR3 DNA sequence: TGTGCCAGCAGCCCGGTGGACAGGGTACGCTACGAGCAGTACTTC.

At least ten counts were recorded for this clonotype. The chain combines TRBV7-9 with TRBJ2-1; D gene ambiguous. Trimming left V 1 base short and J 4 bases short, with 11 bases between. The CDR3 covers 15 residues. Germline-derived CDR1 and CDR2 are SEHNR and FQNEAQ (reference sequence). The CDR3, as DNA: TGTGCCAGCAGCTTAGGGGCCTCCCCTTACAATGAGCAGTTCTTC. Protein sequence: CASSLGASPYNEQFF.

In its sample, this clonotype was seen a few times. The J gene is TRBJ1-5, the V gene TRBV6-1; TRBD1 agrees at 10 bases. The CDR3 is 17 amino acids. With V trimmed by 6 bases and J by 1 base, 9 bases remained unmatched. Germline CDR1 is MNHNS and CDR2 is SASEGT. Here the CDR3 DNA reads TGTGCCAGCAGCAGGGACAGGGGAGGATGGAGCAATCAGCCCCAGCATTTT. It encodes CASSRDRGGWSNQPQHF.

The table lists this clonotype with many counts. This sequence joins TRBV6-1 and TRBJ2-7, with TRBD2 matching 7 bases. With 6 bases clipped from V and 2 bases from J, the junction kept 10 bases outside the gene matches. Germline CDR1 MNHNS, CDR2 SASEGT. The CDR3 is 15 residues long. The CDR3 here is CASRKASGTTYEQYF. The CDR3 nucleotides read TGTGCCAGCAGAAAAGCTAGCGGAACTACCTACGAGCAGTACTTC.

In its sample, this clonotype was seen many times. This chain joins TRBV6-2 or TRBV6-3 and TRBJ2-1; TRBD1 aligns across 7 bases. V shed 6 bases and J 6 bases; nucleotides not matched to a gene: 11. In germline, CDR1 is MNHEY, CDR2 SVGEGT. CDR3 length equals 15 residues. In DNA form, the CDR3 reads TGTGCCAGCAGCTATACGACAGGGTTGGTCAATGAGCAGTTCTTC. Translation: CASSYTTGLVNEQFF.

This clonotype has a count of ten or more. J is TRBJ2-3 and V is TRBV4-1; possible D gene TRBD1, 5 bases. Germline V lookup: CDR1 MGHRA, CDR2 YSYEKL. The CDR3 totals 15 residues. Between the trimmed V and J ends, which lost 4 bases and 2 bases, there was a span of 13 bases. Here the CDR3 DNA reads TGCGCCAGCAGCCTCACAGAGGACAACACAGATACGCAGTATTTT. Translated, it gives CASSLTEDNTDTQYF.

For this clonotype: This may arise from a read error, as a much more abundant clone is one base away. Here the CDR3 omits its conserved ending phenylalanine or tryptophan, so a read error is the likely source. The chain uses TRBV10-3 and TRBJ2-1, with 7 positions matching TRBD2. The CDR3 extends over 16 amino acids. Trimming cost V 3 bases and J 4 bases; bases outside gene matches: 9. Germline V gene data show CDR1 as ENHRY and CDR2 as SYGVKD. The CDR3 reads CAISDPGLGYYNEQFL. The CDR3 DNA follows: TGTGCCATCAGTGACCCCGGACTAGGATATTACAATGAGCAGTTCCTC.

This chain joins TRBV3-1 and TRBJ2-5; D is ambiguous. The length of the CDR3 is 14 residues. Trimming took off 1 base at V and 7 bases at J, with 13 bases between the two ends. Germline V CDR1 and CDR2: LGHDT, YNNKEL (reference sequence). DNA of the CDR3: TGTGCCAGCAGCCAAGCAGATTCGATGGGGACCCAGTACTTC. Translated, it gives CASSQADSMGTQYF.

Ten or more counts support this clonotype. The chain combines TRBV6-1 with TRBJ1-6; maybe TRBD1 (6 bases). This CDR3 is 15 amino acids long. Deletions cut 2 bases from V and 12 bases from J, with 17 bases between. Germline assignment: CDR1 MNHNS and CDR2 SASEGT. CDR3 loop: CASSETQQGGGPLHF. The CDR3 bases are TGTGCCAGCAGTGAAACCCAACAGGGTGGAGGACCCCTCCACTTT.

This clonotype was recorded a few times. The chain links TRBV10-2 to TRBJ1-5; weak D call: TRBD1 (5 bases). This CDR3 contains 15 residues. V was pared by 3 bases and J by 2 bases, with 11 bases between. Germline CDR1 reads WSHSY; CDR2 reads SAAADI. The CDR3 spells CASSDRGKGNQPQHF. CDR3 DNA sequence: TGCGCCAGCAGTGATAGGGGTAAAGGCAATCAGCCCCAGCATTTT.

This clonotype was seen ten or more times. V usage is TRBV5-1 and J usage is TRBJ1-1, with D possibly matching TRBD1 (6 bases). The germline V and J ends were trimmed by 0 bases and 4 bases, with 13 bases remaining between them. The CDR3 is 15 residues long. Germline V lookup: CDR1 SGHRS, CDR2 YFSETQ. The chain's CDR3 is CASSLAGGEGTEAFF. DNA of the CDR3: TGCGCCAGCAGCTTGGCCGGGGGCGAAGGCACTGAAGCTTTCTTT.

This clonotype was seen at least ten times. The CDR3 reads CSARVPVFEQFF. CDR3 DNA: TGCAGTGCTAGAGTGCCCGTTTTTGAGCAGTTCTTC. This sequence joins TRBV20-1 and TRBJ2-1; D call uncertain. Trimming removed 1 base at V and 9 bases at J, with 10 bases between. Germline CDR1 is DFQATT and CDR2 is SNEGSKA (reference sequence). This CDR3 is 12 amino acids long.

This clonotype was picked up a small number of times. The chain employs TRBV6-1 and TRBJ2-5; the D gene is possibly TRBD1 (6 bases). Trimming stripped 5 bases from V and 11 bases from J, with 12 bases between. CDR3 length equals 11 residues. In germline, CDR1 is MNHNS, CDR2 SASEGT. For the CDR3, the DNA is TGTGCCAGCAGTACAGGGACACTACAGTACTTC. This translates into CASSTGTLQYF.

This clonotype appeared once. This chain joins TRBV6-2 or TRBV6-3 and TRBJ1-1, with D tentatively TRBD1 (5 bases). Germline V CDR1 and CDR2: MNHEY, SVGEGT. The V end was cut by 6 bases, the J end by 3 bases, with 11 bases between. The CDR3 extends over 13 amino acids. The CDR3 is CASREGHHTEAFF. CDR3 in DNA: TGTGCCAGCAGGGAAGGACACCACACTGAAGCTTTCTTT.

There are a few counts of this clonotype. The CDR3 sequence is CSARVPFGYSGSHTIQETQYF. CDR3 bases: TGCAGTGCTAGAGTTCCTTTTGGGTATAGCGGATCCCATACAATACAAGAGACCCAGTACTTC. This chain uses TRBV20-1 with TRBJ2-5; possibly TRBD2 for D (6 bases). The CDR3 has 21 residues. Germline CDR1 reads DFQATT; CDR2 reads SNEGSKA (reference sequence). With 1 base removed from V and 2 bases from J, the gap between germline ends came to 32 bases.

In its sample, this clonotype was seen once. V gene TRBV7-2 combines with J gene TRBJ2-7; the match to TRBD1 covers 7 bases. The length of the CDR3 is 17 residues. Looked up from germline, CDR1 is SGHTA and CDR2 is FQGNSA. Unmatched junction bases numbered 12, after V lost 2 bases and J lost 2 bases. The CDR3 reads CASSLSATGTVPYEQYF. The CDR3, as DNA: TGTGCCAGCAGCTTATCCGCAACCGGGACAGTTCCCTACGAGCAGTACTTC. The complete variable domain, with remaining parts taken from reference TRBV7-2 and TRBJ2-7, reads GAGVSQSPSNKVTEKGKDVELRCDPISGHTALYWYRQSLGQGLEFLIYFQGNSAPDKSGLPSDRFSAERTGGSVSTLTIQRTQQEDSAVYLCASSLSATGTVPYEQYFGPGTRLTVT.

The chain has TRBV5-4 and TRBJ1-1, with 9 bases lining up with TRBD1. Germline lookup yields CDR1 SGHNT and CDR2 YYREEE (reference sequence). This CDR3 has 18 residues. V trimming: 4 bases; J trimming: 1 base; junction bases outside the gene matches: 14. In nucleotides, the CDR3 is TGTGCCAGCAGCCTATTCACCGGGACAGGGTCTCCGAACACTGAAGCTTTCTTT. Translation gives CASSLFTGTGSPNTEAFF.

The V call is TRBV25-1, the J call TRBJ2-1; D is unclear. The CDR3 extends over 12 amino acids. Germline CDR1 is MGHDK and CDR2 is SYGVNS. V was pared by 11 bases and J by 6 bases, with 14 bases between. Here the CDR3 reads CAAITQTNEQFF. CDR3 coding DNA: TGTGCCGCCATCACACAAACCAATGAGCAGTTCTTC.

The sample holds many counts of this clonotype. The rearrangement uses TRBV7-9 and TRBJ2-7; 9 positions agree with TRBD2. The CDR3 consists of 13 residues. Germline CDR1 is SEHNR and CDR2 is FQNEAQ (reference sequence). The V and J ends lost 5 bases and 7 bases, in that order; junction bases with no gene match: 6. CDR3 in DNA: TGTGCCAGCAGCGCGGGAGGGACGCGTGAGCAGTACTTC. Its translation is CASSAGGTREQYF.

This clonotype was seen many times. This chain uses TRBV2 with TRBJ2-7, with TRBD2 identical over 10 bases. After removal of 5 bases from V and 3 bases from J, the junction contained 7 bases not matched to a gene. There are 15 residues in the CDR3. Germline V lookup: CDR1 SNHLY, CDR2 FYNNEI. In DNA, the CDR3 is TGTGCCAGCAGTACCGGGACTAGCGCCTTCTACGAGCAGTACTTC. This gives the protein CASSTGTSAFYEQYF.

The V gene is TRBV7-6, the J gene TRBJ1-2; TRBD1 matches 9 bases. Germline V gene data show CDR1 as SGHVS and CDR2 as FNYEAQ. V trimming: 5 bases; J trimming: 9 bases; junction bases outside the gene matches: 10. The CDR3 consists of 14 residues. The CDR3 region has the DNA TGTGCCAGCAGCGGACCCGGGACAGGGAATAGCTACACCTTC. This sequence encodes CASSGPGTGNSYTF. The complete variable domain, with remaining parts taken from reference TRBV7-6 and TRBJ1-2, reads GAGVSQSPRYKVTKRGQDVALRCDPISGHVSLYWYRQALGQGPEFLTYFNYEAQQDKSGLPNDRFSAERPEGSISTLTIQRTEQRDSAMYRCASSGPGTGNSYTFGSGTRLTVV.

This clonotype was counted a few times. The chain joins TRBV20-1 to TRBJ2-2, with TRBD2 identical over 14 bases. Germline V gene lookup returns CDR1 DFQATT and CDR2 SNEGSKA (reference sequence). This CDR3 is 17 amino acids long. V lost 2 bases, J lost 4 bases, and 6 bases stayed unmatched. The CDR3 reads CSARPGTSGRGTGELFF. The CDR3 DNA is TGCAGTGCTAGACCCGGGACTAGCGGGAGAGGCACCGGGGAGCTGTTTTTT.

This clonotype was observed at least ten times. The rearrangement uses TRBV12-3 or TRBV12-4 and TRBJ2-6, with 8 bases lining up with TRBD1. Trimming at V came to 6 bases and at J to 1 base, leaving 11 bases not matched to a gene. This CDR3 spans 18 amino acids. The CDR3 bases are TGTGCCAGCAGCTCTTCGACAGGGGTAAAATCTGGGGCCAACGTCCTGACTTTC. This gives the protein CASSSSTGVKSGANVLTF.

This clonotype was recorded at least ten times. CDR3 nucleotide sequence: TGTGCCAGCAGTTTATTGCCAACCTACGAGCAGTACTTC. It encodes CASSLLPTYEQYF. The gene calls are TRBV27 and TRBJ2-7, with D unresolved. The CDR3 loop spans 13 amino acids. V was cut by 1 base and J by 2 bases, with 6 bases left in between. From germline, CDR1 is MNHEY and CDR2 SMNVEV (reference sequence).

This chain uses TRBV28 with TRBJ2-7; a possible D gene is TRBD2 (7 bases). The CDR3 covers 14 residues. CDR1 and CDR2 from the germline V gene are MDHEN and SYDVKM. V lost 8 bases to trimming and J lost 8 bases, with 22 bases between them. In DNA, the CDR3 is TGTGCCAGCGGAAAAGCGGGGCAGGGGAAGAAGCAGTACTTC. As protein: CASGKAGQGKKQYF.

This clonotype was found a few times. The V and J genes are TRBV5-6 and TRBJ2-5; D uncertain. Trimming removed 2 bases from V and 5 bases from J, with 10 bases in between. The CDR3 loop spans 13 amino acids. The germline gives CDR1 SGHDT, CDR2 YYEEEE. The CDR3 reads CASSFWGGETQYF. The CDR3 nucleotides read TGTGCCAGCAGCTTTTGGGGTGGGGAGACCCAGTACTTC.

The CDR3 loop is CASIQAGAGLYEQYF. Here the CDR3 DNA reads TGTGCCAGCATTCAGGCGGGGGCGGGTCTCTACGAGCAGTACTTC. This chain uses TRBV28 with TRBJ2-7; the D gene is possibly TRBD2 (7 bases). The germline CDR1 and CDR2 sequences are MDHEN and SYDVKM. The V end lost 7 bases, the J end lost 3 bases, and 19 bases lay between the germline ends. The CDR3 contains 15 residues.